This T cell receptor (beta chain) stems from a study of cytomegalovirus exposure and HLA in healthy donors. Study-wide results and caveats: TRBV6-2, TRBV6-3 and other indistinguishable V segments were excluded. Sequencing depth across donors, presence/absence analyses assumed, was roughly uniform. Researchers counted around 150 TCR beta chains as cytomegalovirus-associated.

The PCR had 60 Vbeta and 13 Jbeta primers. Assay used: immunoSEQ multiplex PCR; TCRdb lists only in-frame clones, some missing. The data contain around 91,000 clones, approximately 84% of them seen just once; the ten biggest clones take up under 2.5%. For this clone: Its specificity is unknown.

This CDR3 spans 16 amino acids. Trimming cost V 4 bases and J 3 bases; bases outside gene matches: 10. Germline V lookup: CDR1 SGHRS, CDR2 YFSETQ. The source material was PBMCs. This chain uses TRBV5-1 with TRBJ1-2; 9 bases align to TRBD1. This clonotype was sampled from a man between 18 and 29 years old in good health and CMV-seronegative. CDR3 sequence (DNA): TGCGCCAGCAGCCGCCTTACAGGGGGCGTTGACTATGGCTACACCTTC. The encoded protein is CASSRLTGGVDYGYTF.